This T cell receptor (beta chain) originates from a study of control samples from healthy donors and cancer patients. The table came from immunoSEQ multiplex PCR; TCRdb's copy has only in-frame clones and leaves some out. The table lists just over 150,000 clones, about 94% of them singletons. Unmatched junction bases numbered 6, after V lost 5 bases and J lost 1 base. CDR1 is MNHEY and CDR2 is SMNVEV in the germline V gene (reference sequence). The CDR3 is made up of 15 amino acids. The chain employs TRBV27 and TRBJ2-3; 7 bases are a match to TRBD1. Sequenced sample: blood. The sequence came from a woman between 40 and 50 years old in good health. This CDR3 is CASSHRQGGTDTQYF. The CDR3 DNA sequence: TGTGCCAGCAGTCACCGACAGGGTGGCACAGATACGCAGTATTTT.